A single sample gave rise to the 22 T cell receptor beta chains below, sequenced in a study of beta chain features in type 1 diabetes (dated 2018 in TCRdb). The protocol used for the library was the immunoSEQ multiplex PCR assay. The High Capacity cDNA Reverse Transcription Kit was used to reverse transcribe all of the isolated RNA, meaning that expressed TCRB transcripts were what got sequenced. The clones in this table, taken by TCRdb from immuneACCESS, are in-frame only. Not every clone is retained; where verified, under half of the shortfall comes from an unresolved V gene, and the cause of the rest is unknown. The sample table records 140,000 or so clones; roughly a tenth of these occur just once. The leading ten clones occupy 0.68% of the sample. The sequenced material came from central memory CD4+ T cells from blood. The source is a man between 18 and 35 years old in good health.

The rearrangement uses TRBV10-3 and TRBJ1-2; D not certain. Germline CDR1 is ENHRY and CDR2 is SYGVKD. The V end was cut by 6 bases, the J end by 0 bases, with 8 bases between. This CDR3 is 13 amino acids long. The CDR3 DNA follows: TGTGCCATCAGGCCCGGGACTAACTATGGCTACACCTTC. Protein: CAIRPGTNYGYTF.

In DNA form, the CDR3 reads TGTGCCAGCAGGGACAGGACGGCCACCGGGGAGCTGTTTTTT. Encoded protein: CASRDRTATGELFF. This chain connects TRBV2 to TRBJ2-2, with TRBD1 identical over 7 bases. This CDR3 contains 14 residues. From germline, CDR1 is SNHLY and CDR2 FYNNEI. The junction had 5 bases not matched to a gene; V was cut back by 6 bases and J by 4 bases.

Concerning this clone itself: The same CDR3 arises from other DNA sequences in this sample as well. The chain uses TRBV7-9 and TRBJ2-1; tentatively, D is TRBD2 (5 bases). Germline CDR1 SEHNR, CDR2 FQNEAQ (reference sequence). V gave up 1 base and J gave up 1 base, with 8 bases separating them. This CDR3 contains 15 residues. In nucleotides, the CDR3 is TGTGCCAGCAGCTTAGACAGCGGATCCTACAATGAGCAGTTCTTC. Protein sequence: CASSLDSGSYNEQFF.

The J gene is TRBJ2-3, the V gene TRBV4-3; 9 bases line up with TRBD2. Germline CDR1 reads LGHNA; CDR2 reads YSLEER. The CDR3 covers 16 residues. Trimming cost V 4 bases and J 2 bases; bases outside gene matches: 7. The CDR3 sequence is CASSLRLAENTDTQYF. The CDR3 coding sequence is TGCGCCAGCAGCCTCCGACTAGCGGAGAACACAGATACGCAGTATTTT.

This clone turned up a few times. V and J are TRBV6-1 and TRBJ1-1, with D possibly TRBD1 on 6 matching bases. In germline, CDR1 is MNHNS, CDR2 SASEGT. Trimming took 4 bases from V and 5 from J, leaving 14 bases between them. The CDR3 covers 14 residues. The CDR3 loop is CASSGWGPGTEAFF. The CDR3, as DNA: TGTGCCAGCAGTGGATGGGGGCCGGGGACTGAAGCTTTCTTT.

This clone was seen at least ten times. The V call is TRBV9, the J call TRBJ2-2, with 8 bases fitting TRBD2. Germline CDR1 reads SGDLS; CDR2 reads YYNGEE. The CDR3 spans 15 residues. V shed 5 bases, J shed 0 bases, and the junction held 3 bases outside the gene matches. CDR3 region: CASRKRGSNTGELFF. The CDR3 DNA reads as TGTGCCAGCAGGAAGCGGGGGTCGAACACCGGGGAGCTGTTTTTT.

The rearrangement joins TRBV28 to TRBJ1-2; TRBD1 matches 9 bases. The CDR3 spans 13 residues. Unmatched junction bases numbered 4, after V lost 5 bases and J lost 6 bases. CDR1 MDHEN and CDR2 SYDVKM come from the germline V gene. The CDR3, as DNA: TGTGCCAGCAGTGGGGACAGGGTACATGGCTACACCTTC. The encoded protein is CASSGDRVHGYTF.

The chain has TRBV14 and TRBJ1-2; D possibly corresponds to TRBD1 (6 bases). With 1 base removed from V and 8 bases from J, the gap between germline ends came to 26 bases. Germline assignment: CDR1 SGHDN and CDR2 FVKESK. This CDR3 spans 18 amino acids. Written as DNA, the CDR3 is TGTGCCAGCAGCCAAGCGGGGACAATGAAACCCGTGGGTTCGGGCTACACCTTC. Residues: CASSQAGTMKPVGSGYTF.

The gene calls are TRBV6-1 and TRBJ1-4; D perhaps matches TRBD1 (5 bases). This CDR3 contains 15 residues. Germline loops: CDR1 MNHNS, CDR2 SASEGT. Between the trimmed V and J ends, which lost 5 bases and 7 bases, there was a span of 17 bases. Written as DNA, the CDR3 is TGTGCCAGCAGTCCCTACCTGACCGGGGGTGAAAAACTGTTTTTT. Translation: CASSPYLTGGEKLFF.

J is TRBJ2-7 and V is TRBV5-1, with 7 bases matching TRBD1. CDR3 length equals 14 residues. V lost 4 bases and J lost 2; bases outside the gene matches: 6. Germline CDR1 is SGHRS and CDR2 is YFSETQ. CDR3 protein: CASSPTGTTYEQYF. The CDR3 bases are TGCGCCAGCAGCCCGACAGGGACAACCTACGAGCAGTACTTC.

The rearrangement uses TRBV11-3 and TRBJ2-3, with D possibly TRBD2 on 7 matching bases. CDR3 length: 14 residues. CDR1 and CDR2 from the germline V gene are SGHNT and YENEEA. V was clipped by 5 bases and J by 4 bases, with 13 bases between them. The CDR3 region is CASSRGGVPDTQYF. As DNA, the CDR3 is TGTGCCAGCAGCCGAGGGGGGGTCCCAGATACGCAGTATTTT.

The chain couples TRBV2 to TRBJ1-1; 8 bases agree with TRBD1. The CDR3 contains 14 residues. Germline trimming cut 6 bases from V and 0 bases from J; bases unmatched to any gene: 3. CDR1 is SNHLY and CDR2 is FYNNEI in the germline V gene. The CDR3 coding sequence is TGTGCCAGCAGGAACAGGGGGATGAACACTGAAGCTTTCTTT. Protein: CASRNRGMNTEAFF.

The V call is TRBV5-1, the J call TRBJ2-7; D is perhaps TRBD1 (6 bases). The germline CDR1 and CDR2 sequences are SGHRS and YFSETQ. V was pared by 2 bases and J by 1 base, with 13 bases between. The CDR3 runs 15 residues. The CDR3 sequence: CASSFGRTASYEQYF. In nucleotides, the CDR3 is TGCGCCAGCAGCTTTGGCAGGACAGCGTCCTACGAGCAGTACTTC.

This clone has more than one count but fewer than ten. The chain employs TRBV5-5 and TRBJ2-7; D might be TRBD2 (5 bases). The CDR3 has 13 amino acids. Germline V gene lookup returns CDR1 SGHKS and CDR2 YYEKEE (reference sequence). The germline V and J ends were trimmed by 4 bases and 6 bases, with 14 bases remaining between them. CDR3 bases: TGTGCCAGCAGCCACCAGCCCGGGGTCGAGCAGTACTTC. This translates into CASSHQPGVEQYF.

This clone has just a few counts. The chain is built from TRBV9 and TRBJ1-1, with a possible D match to TRBD1 (6 bases). The germline CDR1 and CDR2 sequences are SGDLS and YYNGEE. Trimming took 0 bases from V and 0 from J, leaving 24 bases between them. The CDR3 length is 20 residues. CDR3 in DNA: TGTGCCAGCAGCGTAGGGATTTCAGGGACAACGGAACTTATGAACACTGAAGCTTTCTTT. It specifies CASSVGISGTTELMNTEAFF.

The chain employs TRBV9 and TRBJ1-6; D is ambiguous. The V gene lost 7 bases and the J gene lost 7 bases, with 15 bases spanning the gap. Germline CDR1 SGDLS, CDR2 YYNGEE. The CDR3 is made up of 14 amino acids. CDR3 in amino acids: CASRAGLGNSPLHF. As DNA, the CDR3 is TGTGCCAGCCGGGCGGGGTTGGGCAATTCACCCCTCCACTTT.

This clone was seen only a few times. The chain links TRBV12-5 to TRBJ1-2, with D maybe TRBD1 (6 bases). The CDR3 runs to 15 residues. V was shortened by 4 bases and J by 8 bases, with 20 bases between the two germline ends. The germline V gene encodes CDR1 LGHNT and CDR2 FRNRAP. CDR3: CASGSISDRRAGYTF. The DNA for the CDR3 is TGTGCTAGTGGTTCCATTTCTGACAGGCGAGCCGGCTACACCTTC.

This clone has a count of ten or more. The chain joins TRBV23-1 to TRBJ2-7, with 9 bases aligning to TRBD1. TRBV23-1 is an ORF for which the function is uncertain. The V and J ends lost 4 bases and 3 bases, in that order; junction bases with no gene match: 10. CDR3 length equals 16 residues. For the CDR3, the DNA is TGCGCCAGCAGTCCCCCCCTTAGGGACAGGGTCTACGAGCAGTACTTC. It encodes CASSPPLRDRVYEQYF.

This clone was detected many times. The chain is built from TRBV7-9 and TRBJ2-3; D may be TRBD1 (6 bases). V was shortened by 9 bases and J by 2 bases, with 18 bases between the two germline ends. The CDR3 loop spans 15 amino acids. Looked up from germline, CDR1 is SEHNR and CDR2 is FQNEAQ (reference sequence). CDR3 residues: CASAGTRGNTDTQYF. In nucleotides, the CDR3 is TGTGCCAGTGCTGGGACACGGGGAAACACAGATACGCAGTATTTT.

This clone was counted a few times. The V call is TRBV7-8, the J call TRBJ2-1; 7 positions match TRBD2. CDR3 length: 16 residues. Trimming removed 5 bases from V and 3 bases from J; junction bases left unmatched: 10. In germline, CDR1 is SGHVS, CDR2 FQNEAQ. The CDR3 bases are TGTGCCAGCAGCCCCCGCCCTAGCGGAAACTACAATGAGCAGTTCTTC. This codes for CASSPRPSGNYNEQFF.

The rearrangement uses TRBV6-6 and TRBJ2-7, with 8 bases matching TRBD1. The CDR3 totals 15 residues. Unmatched junction bases numbered 9, after V lost 5 bases and J lost 3 bases. Germline loops: CDR1 MNHNY, CDR2 SVGAGI (reference sequence). This chain's CDR3 is CASSTGQVIFYEQYF. The DNA of the CDR3 is TGTGCCAGCAGTACGGGACAGGTTATCTTCTACGAGCAGTACTTC.

This clone has just a few counts. This chain links TRBV28 with TRBJ1-5; tentatively, D is TRBD1 (5 bases). CDR3 length: 12 amino acids. The V gene lost 7 bases and the J gene lost 5 bases, with 9 bases spanning the gap. CDR1 is MDHEN and CDR2 is SYDVKM in the germline V gene. The CDR3 sequence is CASNKGHQPQHF. CDR3 nucleotides: TGTGCCAGCAATAAGGGGCATCAGCCCCAGCATTTT.